This record looks at one T cell receptor beta chain sequence and its context. CDR1 MGHDK and CDR2 SYGVNS come from the germline V gene. The CDR3 spans 13 residues. V was cut by 6 bases and J by 5 bases, with 8 bases left in between. This sample is drawn from a study of CD8 T cells in ankylosing spondylitis. Via MiXCR, TCRdb re-called the 5' RACE reads, giving one row per CDR3 protein. The sample has about 340,000 distinct CDR3 sequences; 20% are singletons. The sequence was obtained from a male donor with ankylosing spondylitis or in good health (not recorded which). Sequencing input: blood, either unsorted or a sorted T cell fraction (not recorded which). J is TRBJ1-6 and V is TRBV25-1; no firm D call. The CDR3 DNA reads as TGTGCCAGCAGGGCCAGCGATAATTCACCCCTCCACTTT. Its protein product is CASRASDNSPLHF.